Following are 21 T cell receptor beta chains from one sample sequenced in a study of control samples from healthy donors and cancer patients. The data were produced by immunoSEQ multiplex PCR, yet TCRdb's version contains in-frame clones alone and is incomplete. The table includes about 130,000 clones, 85% to 95% detected once. The specimen was PBMCs. These receptors were collected from a man in his sixties with colorectal cancer.

The chain joins TRBV25-1 to TRBJ2-3, with 9 bases aligning to TRBD2. J lost 5 bases, V lost 2 bases, and 8 bases had no gene match. Germline CDR1 reads MGHDK; CDR2 reads SYGVNS. The CDR3 extends over 16 amino acids. The CDR3 sequence is CASSEVSGGYLDTQYF. The CDR3 nucleotides read TGTGCCAGCAGTGAAGTAAGCGGGGGGTACCTAGATACGCAGTATTTT.

This clone has a single count. The gene calls are TRBV24-1 and TRBJ1-5; a weak D match, TRBD1 (5 bases). CDR3 length: 15 residues. Trimming pared 7 bases from V and 4 bases from J, leaving 16 bases between. The germline gives CDR1 KGHDR, CDR2 SFDVKD. The CDR3 is CATSPSGRKNQPQHF. The CDR3 DNA sequence: TGTGCCACCAGCCCCTCGGGACGGAAAAATCAGCCCCAGCATTTT.

The chain couples TRBV27 to TRBJ2-7; D gene ambiguous. This CDR3 has 14 amino acids. The germline gives CDR1 MNHEY, CDR2 SMNVEV (reference sequence). The V end was cut by 6 bases, the J end by 0 bases, with 12 bases between. The CDR3 is CASSRIPSSYEQYF. The CDR3 DNA reads as TGTGCCAGCAGCCGAATACCTAGCTCCTACGAGCAGTACTTC.

This clone has only a few counts. This CDR3 reads CASSQQSTVYEQYF. As DNA, the CDR3 is TGCGCCAGCAGCCAACAATCGACAGTATACGAGCAGTACTTC. The chain combines TRBV4-1 with TRBJ2-7; possible D gene TRBD1, 5 bases. This CDR3 is built from 14 residues. Germline loops: CDR1 MGHRA, CDR2 YSYEKL. Trimming pared 2 bases from V and 4 bases from J, leaving 12 bases between.

V usage is TRBV5-4 and J usage is TRBJ2-2; 11 positions agree with TRBD2. The junction had 5 bases not matched to a gene; V was cut back by 0 bases and J by 4 bases. The CDR3 runs 17 residues. Germline V gene sequence: CDR1 SGHNT, CDR2 YYREEE (reference sequence). The DNA of the CDR3 is TGTGCCAGCAGCTTGGATAGCGGGGGGGCCGCCACCGGGGAGCTGTTTTTT. Its protein product is CASSLDSGGAATGELFF.

The J gene is TRBJ1-1, the V gene TRBV9; TRBD1 aligns across 9 bases. V lost 4 bases to trimming and J lost 5 bases; unmatched junction nucleotides: 6. The CDR3 is made up of 14 amino acids. Germline V gene lookup returns CDR1 SGDLS and CDR2 YYNGEE. DNA of the CDR3: TGTGCCAGCAGCCCCCGGACAGGGGCGACTGAAGCTTTCTTT. Translated, it gives CASSPRTGATEAFF.

This clone was detected a few times. The J gene is TRBJ1-3, the V gene TRBV10-2; D perhaps matches TRBD1 (5 bases). Germline V gives CDR1 WSHSY, CDR2 SAAADI. This CDR3 comprises 15 residues. Trimming left V 3 bases short and J 0 bases short, with 9 bases between. Here the CDR3 DNA reads TGCGCCAGCAGTGAAGGGGAGGTCTCTGGAAACACCATATATTTT. This translates into CASSEGEVSGNTIYF.

The J gene is TRBJ1-3, the V gene TRBV7-9; D gene unclear. Trimming stripped 2 bases from V and 7 bases from J, with 18 bases between. Germline CDR1 and CDR2: SEHNR and FQNEAQ (reference sequence). The CDR3 runs to 16 residues. The CDR3 here is CASSLLGSHYRNTIYF. Here the CDR3 DNA reads TGTGCCAGCAGCTTATTAGGCTCCCATTATCGGAACACCATATATTTT.

A single count supports this clone. The V call is TRBV30, the J call TRBJ1-1; 7 bases match TRBD1. The germline CDR1 and CDR2 sequences are GTSNPN and SVGIG (reference sequence). The V segment lost 0 bases and the J segment 4 bases; nucleotides outside the gene matches: 5. The CDR3 consists of 14 residues. The CDR3 sequence is CAWSVSRGGTEAFF. CDR3 bases: TGTGCCTGGAGTGTAAGCAGGGGGGGCACTGAAGCTTTCTTT. The whole variable domain, remainder taken from reference TRBV30 and TRBJ1-1, is SQTIHQWPATLVQPVGSPLSLECTVEGTSNPNLYWYRQAAGRGLQLLFYSVGIGQISSEVPQNLSASRPQDRQFILSSKKLLLSDSGFYLCAWSVSRGGTEAFFGQGTRLTVV.

This chain uses TRBV27 with TRBJ2-6; weak D call: TRBD1 (6 bases). CDR1 and CDR2 (germline): MNHEY, SMNVEV (reference sequence). V lost 5 bases to trimming and J lost 0 bases, with 17 bases between them. The CDR3 is 18 amino acids. For the CDR3, the DNA is TGTGCCAGCAGTCTCCAGACAGGCCCCGACTCTGGGGCCAACGTCCTGACTTTC. The encoded protein is CASSLQTGPDSGANVLTF.

The chain combines TRBV10-2 with TRBJ2-1, with D possibly matching TRBD2 (6 bases). Germline loops: CDR1 WSHSY, CDR2 SAAADI. Between the trimmed V and J ends, which lost 2 bases and 8 bases, there was a span of 13 bases. The CDR3 contains 14 residues. CDR3 region: CASSEGGYGDEQFF. The CDR3 DNA follows: TGCGCCAGCAGTGAGGGGGGGTATGGGGATGAGCAGTTCTTC.

The rearrangement links TRBV27 to TRBJ1-2, with D perhaps matching TRBD1 (5 bases). This CDR3 has 13 amino acids. Germline CDR1 and CDR2: MNHEY and SMNVEV (reference sequence). V lost 4 bases and J 0 bases, leaving 6 bases between the germline ends. In nucleotides, the CDR3 is TGTGCCAGCAGTTACAGGACTAACTATGGCTACACCTTC. Translating it yields CASSYRTNYGYTF.

CDR3 protein: CATASGPSSGANVLTF. DNA for the CDR3: TGCGCCACTGCTAGCGGGCCGTCCTCTGGGGCCAACGTCCTGACTTTC. The rearrangement uses TRBV4-1 and TRBJ2-6; TRBD2 matches 8 bases. V lost 10 bases, J lost 0 bases, and 8 bases stayed unmatched. The CDR3 runs to 16 residues. Per germline, CDR1 MGHRA and CDR2 YSYEKL.

The sample holds one count of this clone. This rearrangement joins TRBV10-3 to TRBJ1-5; 9 bases match TRBD1. CDR1 ENHRY and CDR2 SYGVKD come from the germline V gene. The V segment lost 6 bases and the J segment 9 bases; nucleotides outside the gene matches: 15. This CDR3 is built from 16 residues. In DNA form, the CDR3 reads TGTGCCATCAGCGAGCGAGGGGGGACAGGGAGGCGGCCCCAGCATTTT. It is translated as CAISERGGTGRRPQHF.

V usage is TRBV7-9 and J usage is TRBJ1-4; no reliable D call. Germline V lookup: CDR1 SEHNR, CDR2 FQNEAQ (reference sequence). This CDR3 has 15 residues. V was cut by 4 bases and J by 0 bases, with 9 bases left in between. Here the CDR3 DNA reads TGTGCCAGCAGCTCGTATCTCTCAACTAATGAAAAACTGTTTTTT. It is translated as CASSSYLSTNEKLFF.

The chain combines TRBV5-5 with TRBJ1-6, with TRBD1 matching over 8 bases. With V trimmed by 2 bases and J by 5 bases, 12 bases remained unmatched. Germline V gives CDR1 SGHKS, CDR2 YYEKEE (reference sequence). There are 18 residues in the CDR3. The CDR3, as DNA: TGTGCCAGCAGCTTCCCCTTTGGACAGGGATACGATAATTCACCCCTCCACTTT. This gives the protein CASSFPFGQGYDNSPLHF.

The rearrangement links TRBV15 to TRBJ1-3; 8 bases map to TRBD1. V shed 2 bases and J 4 bases; nucleotides not matched to a gene: 10. CDR1 is LNHNV, CDR2 YYDKDF, per germline (reference sequence). The CDR3 has 17 residues. The CDR3 bases are TGTGCCACCAGCAGACCCCAGCAGGCAGGGGGCGGAAACACCATATATTTT. Residues: CATSRPQQAGGGNTIYF.

The chain has TRBV5-1 and TRBJ2-2, with 13 bases aligning to TRBD2. The CDR3 runs 16 residues. Germline CDR1 SGHRS, CDR2 YFSETQ. Trimming took 4 bases from V and 6 from J; bases not matched to a gene: 6. The CDR3 protein is CASSPLTSGGAGELFF. The CDR3 DNA follows: TGCGCCAGCAGCCCCCTAACTAGCGGGGGGGCCGGGGAGCTGTTTTTT.

The rearrangement joins TRBV6-5 to TRBJ1-1, with D unclear. Trimming left V 10 bases short and J 5 bases short, with 17 bases between. The CDR3 has 13 amino acids. Germline loops: CDR1 MNHEY, CDR2 SVGAGI. In DNA form, the CDR3 reads TGTGCCACATATCCCCCCCTGAGGACTGAAGCTTTCTTT. The encoded protein is CATYPPLRTEAFF.

In the case of this clone: At one of its ends the junction is not consistent with the germline gene, which may arise from a read error. The chain employs TRBV7-2 and TRBJ2-3, with 9 bases lining up with TRBD2. CDR1 is SGHTA and CDR2 is FQGNSA in the germline V gene. The CDR3 extends over 14 amino acids. Written as DNA, the CDR3 is TGTGCCAGCAGCCTAGCGGGGAACACAGATACGCAGTATTTT. It is translated as CASSLAGNTDTQYF.

This clone was recorded once. V gene TRBV3-1 (or the pseudogene TRBV3-2) combines with J gene TRBJ1-6, with D possibly being TRBD1 (5 bases). V lost 1 base, J lost 8 bases, and 9 bases lay in between. This CDR3 has 14 amino acids. CDR1 LGHDT and CDR2 YNNKEL come from the germline V gene (reference sequence). The CDR3 loop reads CASSQAGGHSPLHF. The DNA for the CDR3 is TGTGCCAGCAGCCAAGCGGGGGGACATTCACCCCTCCACTTT.